This T cell receptor beta chain appears in the sequencing data of a study of response to subunit inactivated influenza vaccine. Study-wide findings and caveats: The authors offered the suggestion that each seasonal influenza vaccination recruits few new T cells.

A note on this clonotype: Its antigen is undetermined.

Germline CDR1 and CDR2: SEHNR and FQNEAQ (reference sequence). Trimming removed 5 bases from V and 6 bases from J, with 12 bases in between. This CDR3 contains 13 residues. TCRdb analysed the RT-PCR reads with MiXCR anew, one entry per CDR3 protein. The table records 800,000 or so distinct CDR3 sequences, around 20% of them present only once. The receptor's source is a man between 45 and 60 years old who received an inactivated influenza vaccine. The specimen was PBMCs from blood, collected 4 to 6 days after vaccination. The chain links TRBV7-9 to TRBJ2-3; tentatively, D is TRBD1 (5 bases). Written as DNA, the CDR3 is TGTGCCAGCAGCGTGGGGCTTATGGATACGCAGTATTTT. It is translated as CASSVGLMDTQYF.